These 30 T cell receptor beta chains came from one sample sequenced in a study of T cell clonotyping in hematopoietic cell transplantation. Data came from immunoSEQ multiplex PCR; TCRdb stores just in-frame clones and leaves some out. The profile shows roughly 18,000 clones, roughly 88% of them singletons. Time point in this sample: recipient sample about 28 days before transplant, after cytoreduction. Material: peripheral blood mononuclear cells, obtained before stem cell transplant. These receptors were collected from a man aged 45-60 years with acute myeloid leukemia. Some clones in this sample may be carry-over from other donors' samples.

The chain employs TRBV18 and TRBJ1-5; perhaps TRBD1 as D (5 bases). V lost 6 bases and J lost 1, with 16 bases in between. Germline V gene data show CDR1 as KGHSH and CDR2 as LQKENI. This CDR3 contains 16 residues. The CDR3, as DNA: TGTGCCAGCTCTGGGAAGTTTAGGGACAGCAATCAGCCCCAGCATTTT. This codes for CASSGKFRDSNQPQHF. The full variable domain, with the rest looked up from reference TRBV18 and TRBJ1-5, is NAGVMQNPRHLVRRRGQEARLRCSPMKGHSHVYWYRQLPEEGLKFMVYLQKENIIDESGMPKERFSAEFPKEGPSILRIQQVVRGDSAAYFCASSGKFRDSNQPQHFGDGTRLSIL.

The V and J genes are TRBV29-1 and TRBJ2-4, with 11 bases that match TRBD2. The CDR3 has 13 residues. CDR1 is SQVTM and CDR2 is ANQGSEA in the germline V gene. V was clipped by 6 bases and J by 7 bases; unmatched bases: 5. Here the CDR3 reads CSVTWTSGNIQYF. The CDR3 bases are TGCAGCGTCACTTGGACTAGCGGGAACATTCAGTACTTC.

This chain connects TRBV6-5 to TRBJ2-2; TRBD1 matches at 7 bases. Germline-derived CDR1 and CDR2 are MNHEY and SVGAGI. This CDR3 spans 13 amino acids. With 7 bases clipped from V and 5 bases from J, the junction kept 4 bases outside the gene matches. CDR3 loop: CASTNRGTGELFF. The CDR3 DNA follows: TGTGCCAGCACTAACAGGGGAACCGGGGAGCTGTTTTTT.

The J gene is TRBJ1-2, the V gene TRBV19, with 7 bases fitting TRBD1. Germline V lookup: CDR1 LNHDA, CDR2 SQIVND (reference sequence). The CDR3 extends over 17 amino acids. J gave up 0 bases and V 7 bases, and 14 bases lay outside the gene matches. This chain's CDR3 is CASTQPGTDKANYGYTF. Written as DNA, the CDR3 is TGTGCCAGTACCCAACCAGGGACAGATAAAGCTAACTATGGCTACACCTTC.

This chain joins TRBV10-1 and TRBJ1-1; possibly TRBD1 for D (5 bases). Germline V CDR1 and CDR2: WNHNN, SYGVQD (reference sequence). The CDR3 covers 14 residues. Trimming shortened V by 5 bases and J by 2 bases, and 12 bases separated the two germline ends. The CDR3 nucleotides read TGCGCCAGCAGTTTTACCAGGGACAACACTGAAGCTTTCTTT. Protein: CASSFTRDNTEAFF.

This clone appeared once. The chain combines TRBV13 with TRBJ2-6; the match to TRBD1 covers 9 bases. Germline CDR1 reads PRHDT; CDR2 reads FYEKMQ (reference sequence). V lost 5 bases to trimming and J lost 0 bases; unmatched junction nucleotides: 8. This CDR3 is 18 amino acids long. Written as DNA, the CDR3 is TGTGCCAGCAGCCAGGGGGACAGGGACAGCTCTGGGGCCAACGTCCTGACTTTC. Residues: CASSQGDRDSSGANVLTF.

This chain uses TRBV6-5 with TRBJ1-5, with TRBD1 as a possible D gene (6 bases). Germline loops: CDR1 MNHEY, CDR2 SVGAGI. CDR3 length: 15 residues. Trimming shortened V by 4 bases and J by 4 bases, and 14 bases separated the two germline ends. CDR3 coding DNA: TGTGCCAGCAGTTCAACACAGGGTACAAATCAGCCCCAGCATTTT. Translated: CASSSTQGTNQPQHF.

The chain is built from TRBV11-1 and TRBJ2-5; D not resolved. The CDR3 covers 13 residues. The germline V gene has CDR1 SGHAT and CDR2 FQDESV (reference sequence). V lost 3 bases, J lost 5 bases, and 10 bases lay in between. In nucleotides, the CDR3 is TGTGCCAGCAGCTTCAGTGGCAGGGAGACCCAGTACTTC. Residues: CASSFSGRETQYF.

A word on this clone: Other nucleotide sequences in the sample specify the same CDR3. The J gene is TRBJ2-3, the V gene TRBV27; D is uncertain. V lost 5 bases and J 0 bases, leaving 6 bases between the germline ends. CDR1 is MNHEY, CDR2 SMNVEV, per germline (reference sequence). The CDR3 length is 13 residues. CDR3 sequence: CASSLQSTDTQYF. For the CDR3, the DNA is TGTGCCAGCAGTCTTCAAAGCACAGATACGCAGTATTTT.

The V call is TRBV4-3, the J call TRBJ1-4; TRBD1 is a possible D gene (5 bases). Germline CDR1 is LGHNA and CDR2 is YSLEER. V gave up 1 base and J gave up 6 bases, with 6 bases separating them. CDR3 length: 13 residues. The CDR3 DNA is TGCGCCAGCAGCCAAGGGACATATGAAAAACTGTTTTTT. Protein: CASSQGTYEKLFF.

This clone was counted once. V usage is TRBV6-5 and J usage is TRBJ1-2, with TRBD1 identical over 10 bases. The V gene's germline CDR1 is MNHEY and CDR2 SVGAGI. The length of the CDR3 is 15 residues. The V segment lost 6 bases and the J segment 4 bases; nucleotides outside the gene matches: 8. The CDR3 sequence: CASRLGQGPFYGYTF. The CDR3 nucleotides read TGTGCCAGCAGATTGGGACAGGGGCCTTTCTATGGCTACACCTTC.

This chain connects TRBV28 to TRBJ1-2; 7 bases align to TRBD1. Germline V gives CDR1 MDHEN, CDR2 SYDVKM. CDR3 length: 13 amino acids. V lost 3 bases, J lost 8 bases, and 6 bases stayed unmatched. The chain's CDR3 is CASSFWQGGGYTF. The CDR3 nucleotides read TGTGCCAGCAGTTTCTGGCAGGGGGGAGGCTACACCTTC.

The chain joins TRBV5-1 to TRBJ2-1; 9 bases fit TRBD1. The V gene's germline CDR1 is SGHRS and CDR2 YFSETQ. There are 15 residues in the CDR3. After removal of 7 bases from V and 9 bases from J, the junction contained 14 bases not matched to a gene. The CDR3, as DNA: TGCGCCAGCGAGTTCGGGACAGGGCCCTTGGTTGAGCAGTTCTTC. Its translation is CASEFGTGPLVEQFF.

This clone was counted only a few times. One junction end does not reproduce the germline sequence, and a read error may be involved. This CDR3 reads CASSLAGSDYGYTF. CDR3 coding DNA: TGTGCCAGCAGCTTAGCGGGATCAGACTACGGCTACACCTTC. The chain joins TRBV7-9 to TRBJ1-2; D gene unclear. Germline assignment: CDR1 SEHNR and CDR2 FQNEAQ (reference sequence). The CDR3 covers 14 residues.

The gene calls are TRBV18 and TRBJ1-1; D ambiguous. Trimming took off 5 bases at V and 0 bases at J, with 4 bases between the two ends. CDR1 is KGHSH and CDR2 is LQKENI in the germline V gene. The CDR3 totals 12 residues. CDR3 residues: CASSEMNTEAFF. The DNA of the CDR3 is TGTGCCAGCTCAGAGATGAACACTGAAGCTTTCTTT.

This clone has just a few counts. V usage is TRBV19 and J usage is TRBJ1-5; D is unclear. Germline values: CDR1 LNHDA, CDR2 SQIVND (reference sequence). The CDR3 is 14 amino acids. V dropped 7 bases and J dropped 0 bases, with 10 bases sitting between them. DNA for the CDR3: TGTGCCAGTAAGGGTATGTATAGCAATCAGCCCCAGCATTTT. It encodes CASKGMYSNQPQHF.

This clone has just a few counts. V and J are TRBV10-3 and TRBJ1-1; D is unresolved. The CDR3 runs to 14 residues. Trimming removed 0 bases from V and 1 base from J, with 6 bases in between. Germline values: CDR1 ENHRY, CDR2 SYGVKD. CDR3 sequence reads: CAISESRENTEAFF. The CDR3 nucleotides are TGTGCCATCAGTGAGTCGAGGGAGAACACTGAAGCTTTCTTT.

The rearrangement joins TRBV4-1 to TRBJ2-7; 8 bases agree with TRBD1. The CDR3 is made up of 17 amino acids. V trimming: 1 base; J trimming: 3 bases; junction bases outside the gene matches: 11. The germline V gene encodes CDR1 MGHRA and CDR2 YSYEKL. The DNA for the CDR3 is TGCGCCAGCAGCCAAGTAGGGGCAGGGACAGGCCGCTACGAGCAGTACTTC. It yields the protein CASSQVGAGTGRYEQYF.

In its sample, this clone was seen a few times. The chain links TRBV7-9 to TRBJ1-2, with D perhaps TRBD1 (5 bases). The CDR3 is 15 residues long. CDR1 and CDR2 from the germline V gene are SEHNR and FQNEAQ (reference sequence). Trimming removed 1 base at V and 4 bases at J, with 13 bases between. Here the CDR3 reads CASSLGGAKFYGYTF. The CDR3 nucleotides are TGTGCCAGCAGCTTAGGTGGGGCTAAATTCTATGGCTACACCTTC.

This chain joins TRBV6-5 and TRBJ1-3, with D possibly matching TRBD1 (5 bases). The CDR3 runs to 16 residues. Trimming took off 0 bases at V and 0 bases at J, with 9 bases between the two ends. Per the germline V gene, CDR1 is MNHEY and CDR2 is SVGAGI. The CDR3 protein is CASSYSGHSSGNTIYF. CDR3 in DNA: TGTGCCAGCAGTTACTCGGGGCACAGCTCTGGAAACACCATATATTTT.

This clone was counted a few times. The chain carries TRBV7-9 and TRBJ2-3; D call uncertain. The germline gives CDR1 SEHNR, CDR2 FQNEAQ (reference sequence). V was cut by 6 bases and J by 0 bases, with 10 bases left in between. The CDR3 has 14 residues. CDR3: CASRRRLSTDTQYF. Written as DNA, the CDR3 is TGTGCCAGCAGGCGCCGATTGAGCACAGATACGCAGTATTTT.

The V and J genes are TRBV9 and TRBJ1-5, with D unclear. The V gene lost 0 bases and the J gene lost 3 bases, with 10 bases spanning the gap. This CDR3 is 15 amino acids long. The germline gives CDR1 SGDLS, CDR2 YYNGEE. The CDR3 spells CASSVAGGHNQPQHF. As DNA, the CDR3 is TGTGCCAGCAGCGTAGCGGGAGGGCACAATCAGCCCCAGCATTTT.

The chain is built from TRBV6-6 and TRBJ1-3; D perhaps matches TRBD1 (5 bases). The CDR3 spans 14 residues. In germline, CDR1 is MNHNY, CDR2 SVGAGI (reference sequence). V was trimmed by 2 bases and J by 2 bases, leaving 7 bases between them. CDR3 nucleotide sequence: TGTGCCAGCAGTTACGGGGGACCTGGAAACACCATATATTTT. Its translation is CASSYGGPGNTIYF.

This clone is a singleton in its sample. This sample also contains other DNA sequences that code for the same CDR3. The V and J genes are TRBV25-1 and TRBJ1-2; 7 positions agree with TRBD1. Germline trimming cut 4 bases from V and 4 bases from J; bases unmatched to any gene: 3. In germline, CDR1 is MGHDK, CDR2 SYGVNS. The length of the CDR3 is 13 residues. This CDR3 is CASSGGTVYGYTF. CDR3 DNA sequence: TGTGCCAGCAGTGGCGGGACAGTCTATGGCTACACCTTC.

V gene TRBV30 combines with J gene TRBJ2-6; no clear D. This CDR3 contains 14 residues. The V gene's germline CDR1 is GTSNPN and CDR2 SVGIG (reference sequence). V was cut by 5 bases and J by 0 bases, with 8 bases left in between. CDR3 amino acids: CAWGVGSGANVLTF. CDR3 DNA: TGTGCCTGGGGGGTAGGCTCTGGGGCCAACGTCCTGACTTTC.

The rearrangement links TRBV6-1 to TRBJ1-1, with no clear D. CDR3 length: 12 amino acids. Germline values: CDR1 MNHNS, CDR2 SASEGT. Between the trimmed V and J ends, which lost 3 bases and 7 bases, there was a span of 9 bases. Here the CDR3 DNA reads TGTGCCAGCAGTGATATTTACCGTGAAGCTTTCTTT. This gives the protein CASSDIYREAFF.

The rearrangement links TRBV2 to TRBJ2-7; D may be TRBD1 (6 bases). Deletions cut 7 bases from V and 2 bases from J, with 15 bases between. Looked up from germline, CDR1 is SNHLY and CDR2 is FYNNEI. This CDR3 comprises 14 residues. The DNA for the CDR3 is TGTGCCAGCAAGGACAGACCACTCACCTACGAGCAGTACTTC. Protein: CASKDRPLTYEQYF.

A single count supports this clone. This chain uses TRBV19 with TRBJ2-5, with 7 bases that match TRBD1. This CDR3 region has 13 residues. V lost 6 bases and J lost 2; bases outside the gene matches: 3. From germline, CDR1 is LNHDA and CDR2 SQIVND (reference sequence). The chain's CDR3 is CASSSGQQETQYF. CDR3 DNA sequence: TGTGCCAGTAGCTCGGGACAGCAAGAGACCCAGTACTTC.

The chain carries TRBV19 and TRBJ1-5; 7 bases fit TRBD1. CDR1 LNHDA and CDR2 SQIVND come from the germline V gene (reference sequence). The V and J ends lost 4 bases and 0 bases, in that order; junction bases with no gene match: 12. CDR3 length: 18 residues. The CDR3 DNA is TGTGCCAGTAGTACAACAGACAGGGCCCTTTATAGCAATCAGCCCCAGCATTTT. Protein sequence: CASSTTDRALYSNQPQHF.

The chain recombines TRBV29-1 with TRBJ2-5; D is perhaps TRBD1 (5 bases). The germline V and J ends were trimmed by 5 bases and 4 bases, with 11 bases remaining between them. CDR3 length: 12 residues. Per germline, CDR1 SQVTM and CDR2 ANQGSEA. CDR3 loop: CSVPMGPETQYF. CDR3 sequence (DNA): TGCAGCGTTCCGATGGGGCCAGAGACCCAGTACTTC.